A single TCR beta chain is shown here with its context. The target antigen is unknown. These data belong to a study of radiation and T cells in renal cell carcinoma. Trimming pared 1 base from V and 2 bases from J, leaving 6 bases between. The germline V gene has CDR1 LGHNA and CDR2 YNFKEQ. The CDR3 is 13 residues long. The study, taken as a whole, reports: From baseline, blood top tumor clonotypes peaked at 2 weeks post-radiation. Without pretreatment biopsies, baseline tumor clonotype presence was undetermined.

Clones were read by immunoSEQ multiplex PCR, and TCRdb kept only the in-frame ones, dropping some. This table has around 75,000 clones, around 76% appearing once. Time point: blood 2 weeks post-SBRT. Specified treatment: 15 Gy SBRT to primary tumor, nephrectomy 4 weeks later. Serial blood draws occurred at baseline and 2 and 4 weeks post-SBRT. The patient's renal cell carcinoma had clear cell pathology. This TCR was recovered from a man aged 55 to 70 with renal cell carcinoma. This chain links TRBV4-2 with TRBJ2-7; the D gene is possibly TRBD2 (6 bases). Sample: blood, taken from a patient whose treatment included radiotherapy and nephrectomy. CDR3: CASSQGGAYEQYF. CDR3 sequence (DNA): TGTGCCAGCAGCCAAGGGGGGGCCTACGAGCAGTACTTC.